Listed here are 16 T cell receptor beta chains from one sample, sequenced in a study of siplizumab effects on memory and regulatory T cells. TCRdb's table, derived via immunoSEQ multiplex PCR, lists solely in-frame clones and lacks some. This table has about 100,000 clones, 92% appearing once. Material for sequencing was CD4+ T cells sorted from blood. These receptors all come from a human donor in good health.

The chain couples TRBV7-9 to TRBJ2-7; D gene unclear. The CDR3 length is 15 residues. Germline V gives CDR1 SEHNR, CDR2 FQNEAQ (reference sequence). V lost 4 bases and J lost 0, with 13 bases in between. In DNA form, the CDR3 reads TGTGCCAGCAGCTGGACCTCAATGAACTCCTACGAGCAGTACTTC. Its translation: CASSWTSMNSYEQYF.

The chain uses TRBV6-5 and TRBJ1-5; 7 nucleotides agree with TRBD1. The CDR3 consists of 15 residues. Trimming took 4 bases from V and 5 from J; bases not matched to a gene: 8. Germline CDR1 MNHEY, CDR2 SVGAGI. The CDR3 bases are TGTGCCAGCAGTTCAGACAGGGTGAGGTATCAGCCCCAGCATTTT. This translates into CASSSDRVRYQPQHF.

The chain links TRBV28 to TRBJ2-2; D is unresolved. Trimming cost V 6 bases and J 0 bases, with 14 bases left between them. The V gene's germline CDR1 is MDHEN and CDR2 SYDVKM. The CDR3 loop spans 16 amino acids. The CDR3 region has the DNA TGTGCCAGCAGCCCCTTCTGGATGGCGAACACCGGGGAGCTGTTTTTT. It codes for CASSPFWMANTGELFF.

The chain joins TRBV10-3 to TRBJ1-1; D gene unclear. CDR3 length: 16 residues. Germline CDR1 reads ENHRY; CDR2 reads SYGVKD. Trimming cost V 2 bases and J 3 bases, with 16 bases left between them. The CDR3 region has the DNA TGTGCCATCAGTGAGGGTCTCGGAGGTGGACACACTGAAGCTTTCTTT. This codes for CAISEGLGGGHTEAFF.

J is TRBJ2-2 and V is TRBV14; D gene ambiguous. Germline V gene data show CDR1 as SGHDN and CDR2 as FVKESK. The ends were cut back, 1 base at V and 3 bases at J, with 3 bases in the middle. The CDR3 has 13 amino acids. This chain's CDR3 is CASSQVYTGELFF. CDR3 DNA: TGTGCCAGCAGCCAAGTCTACACCGGGGAGCTGTTTTTT. The full variable domain, completed using reference TRBV14 and TRBJ2-2, is EAGVTQFPSHSVIEKGQTVTLRCDPISGHDNLYWYRRVMGKEIKFLLHFVKESKQDESGMPNNRFLAERTGGTYSTLKVQPAELEDSGVYFCASSQVYTGELFFGEGSRLTVL.

This chain connects TRBV28 to TRBJ2-4; 10 nucleotides line up with TRBD1. After removal of 5 bases from V and 2 bases from J, the junction contained 6 bases not matched to a gene. This CDR3 spans 16 amino acids. Germline CDR1 MDHEN, CDR2 SYDVKM. The CDR3 DNA follows: TGTGCCAGCAGTCGACAGGGGGCGAGTTCCAAAAACATTCAGTACTTC. It is translated as CASSRQGASSKNIQYF.

The chain links TRBV7-2 to TRBJ2-1; no clear D gene. V dropped 2 bases and J dropped 2 bases, with 22 bases sitting between them. The CDR3 contains 19 residues. CDR1 and CDR2 (germline): SGHTA, FQGNSA. The CDR3 sequence is CASSLRFLSSASTYNEQFF. The DNA for the CDR3 is TGTGCCAGCAGCTTACGGTTTTTATCATCGGCTAGTACCTACAATGAGCAGTTCTTC. Using reference TRBV7-2 and TRBJ2-1 for the parts outside the CDR3, the full variable domain is GAGVSQSPSNKVTEKGKDVELRCDPISGHTALYWYRQSLGQGLEFLIYFQGNSAPDKSGLPSDRFSAERTGGSVSTLTIQRTQQEDSAVYLCASSLRFLSSASTYNEQFFGPGTRLTVL.

In its sample, this clone was seen a few times. The rearrangement joins TRBV28 to TRBJ2-7, with 7 nucleotides matching TRBD1. CDR1 and CDR2 (germline): MDHEN, SYDVKM. The V gene end was trimmed by 7 bases and the J gene end by 9 bases; junction bases not matched to a gene: 12. The CDR3 is made up of 13 amino acids. The CDR3: CASNRGGLLWQYF. The DNA for the CDR3 is TGTGCCAGCAACCGAGGGGGCCTTCTATGGCAGTACTTC.

To note about this clone: Other DNA variants within this sample encode the same CDR3. The gene calls are TRBV14 and TRBJ1-2; 7 nucleotides line up with TRBD1. The length of the CDR3 is 14 residues. From germline, CDR1 is SGHDN and CDR2 FVKESK. Unmatched junction bases numbered 4, after V lost 1 base and J lost 5 bases. The CDR3 spells CASSQGTGPYGYTF. The CDR3 region has the DNA TGTGCCAGCAGCCAAGGGACAGGTCCTTATGGCTACACCTTC.

This clone was counted once. The J gene is TRBJ2-2, the V gene TRBV4-1, with TRBD1 identical over 8 bases. Per the germline V gene, CDR1 is MGHRA and CDR2 is YSYEKL. J lost 3 bases, V lost 3 bases, and 9 bases had no gene match. The CDR3 has 17 residues. The CDR3 bases are TGCGCCAGCAGCCACGGACAGGGCGATAGGTACACCGGGGAGCTGTTTTTT. It is translated as CASSHGQGDRYTGELFF.

This chain joins TRBV7-6 and TRBJ2-7, with a tentative D call TRBD2 (7 bases). Trimming pared 6 bases from V and 2 bases from J, leaving 11 bases between. The germline V gene has CDR1 SGHVS and CDR2 FNYEAQ. The CDR3 consists of 13 residues. The CDR3 protein is CASSGGAPYEQYF. DNA of the CDR3: TGTGCCAGCAGTGGGGGGGCCCCCTACGAGCAGTACTTC.

V is TRBV19 and J is TRBJ1-1, with a possible D match to TRBD1 (5 bases). The CDR3 contains 14 residues. Germline loops: CDR1 LNHDA, CDR2 SQIVND (reference sequence). The V gene lost 2 bases and the J gene lost 5 bases, with 12 bases spanning the gap. CDR3 DNA: TGTGCCAGTAGTATACGGGGACTAGGAACTGAAGCTTTCTTT. This translates into CASSIRGLGTEAFF.

The chain employs TRBV28 and TRBJ2-1; D possibly corresponds to TRBD2 (5 bases). The V end was cut by 7 bases, the J end by 0 bases, with 10 bases between. From germline, CDR1 is MDHEN and CDR2 SYDVKM. This CDR3 has 14 amino acids. The CDR3 DNA follows: TGTGCCAGCATGGAGGATAGCTCCTACAATGAGCAGTTCTTC. Translation: CASMEDSSYNEQFF.

Comment on this clone: Compared with germline, one end of the junction differs, possibly owing to a read error. This rearrangement joins TRBV27 to TRBJ2-7; 9 nucleotides align to TRBD1. CDR3 length equals 16 residues. Germline V gene data show CDR1 as MNHEY and CDR2 as SMNVEV (reference sequence). The DNA for the CDR3 is TGTGCCGGCAGTCCCCAATCCGGGACAGGGCTTTACGAGCAGTACTTC. Its protein product is CAGSPQSGTGLYEQYF.

The V and J genes are TRBV5-4 and TRBJ2-2; D not certain. Germline CDR1 reads SGHNT; CDR2 reads YYREEE (reference sequence). With 4 bases removed from V and 5 bases from J, the gap between germline ends came to 15 bases. This CDR3 contains 15 residues. The CDR3 DNA follows: TGTGCCAGCAGCCAACGTTGGGGTCGGACCGGGGAGCTGTTTTTT. Amino acid sequence: CASSQRWGRTGELFF.

The V and J genes are TRBV18 and TRBJ1-1; D not resolved. Germline-derived CDR1 and CDR2 are KGHSH and LQKENI. There are 12 residues in the CDR3. Trimming removed 2 bases from V and 8 bases from J, with 9 bases in between. The CDR3 spells CASSPGLEEAFF. CDR3 sequence (DNA): TGTGCCAGCTCACCAGGTCTCGAAGAAGCTTTCTTT.